This is a list of T cell receptor beta chains from one sample in a study of T cells after yellow fever vaccination. One entry per CDR3 protein results from TCRdb running MiXCR on the 5' RACE reads. Here the sample spans some 600,000 distinct CDR3 sequences, 17% being singletons. Sequences were derived from PBMCs, sampled less than 6 days after the first yellow fever vaccination. These receptors all stem from a man aged 18 to 30 who received the YFV17D yellow fever vaccine. Each CDR3 is given with its conserved first and last residue. A D gene is named only where the DNA matches it firmly. The listing skips clone size in some rows; elsewhere it reads once, few, many or a size class.

abundance	v_gene	j_gene	d_gene	CDR3aa	CDR3nt
.	TRBV5-1	TRBJ2-2	.	CASSAGTFDTGELFF	TGCGCCAGCAGCGCCGGGACATTCGACACCGGGGAGCTGTTTTTT
.	TRBV12-3/TRBV12-4	TRBJ1-3	.	CASSPWTAFVSGNTIYF	TGTGCCAGCAGTCCTTGGACAGCTTTTGTCTCTGGAAACACCATATATTTT
few	TRBV15	TRBJ2-2	.	CATSREKNTGELFF	TGTGCCACCAGCAGAGAGAAGAACACCGGGGAGCTGTTTTTT
.	TRBV27	TRBJ2-3	.	CASSLRPSDTQYF	TGTGCCAGCAGTTTAAGGCCGTCAGATACGCAGTATTTT
.	TRBV4-3	TRBJ2-1	TRBD1	CASSQGQGGMDEQFF	TGCGCCAGCAGCCAGGGACAGGGAGGTATGGATGAGCAGTTCTTC
.	TRBV7-9	TRBJ2-2	.	CASPPPSGSNTGELFF	TGTGCCAGCCCCCCCCCCTCGGGGAGTAACACCGGGGAGCTGTTTTTT
many	TRBV20-1	TRBJ2-3	.	CSAATGDGTDTQYF	TGCAGTGCGGCGACCGGGGATGGGACAGATACGCAGTATTTT
few	TRBV4-1	TRBJ2-1	TRBD2	CASSQDLWGTSDEQFF	TGCGCCAGCAGCCAAGATCTATGGGGGACTAGTGATGAGCAGTTCTTC
few	TRBV5-5	TRBJ1-1	TRBD1	CASSLTRQGLTEAFF	TGTGCCAGCAGCTTGACTAGACAGGGACTAACTGAAGCTTTCTTT
.	TRBV20-1	TRBJ1-4	.	CSASDPGTFSEKLFF	TGCAGTGCTAGCGACCCTGGGACCTTCAGCGAAAAACTGTTTTTT
few	TRBV5-1	TRBJ2-1	TRBD2	CASSLPPGLAGGVYNEQFF	TGCGCCAGCAGCTTACCTCCGGGACTAGCGGGGGGGGTCTACAATGAGCAGTTCTTC
few	TRBV15	TRBJ1-6	.	CATSRSSGSNSPLHF	TGTGCCACCAGCAGATCGTCAGGGAGTAATTCACCCCTCCACTTT
.	TRBV7-3	TRBJ2-1	.	CASSLSFGGGLNEQFF	TGTGCCAGCAGCTTATCATTTGGAGGGGGCTTGAATGAGCAGTTCTTC
few	TRBV4-3	TRBJ2-1	.	CASSQIRQTNEQFF	TGCGCCAGCAGCCAAATCCGACAGACGAATGAGCAGTTCTTC
few	TRBV6-2/TRBV6-3	TRBJ1-1	.	CASRLGNTEAFF	TGTGCCAGCCGTCTTGGGAACACTGAAGCTTTCTTT
few	TRBV6-1	TRBJ2-3	TRBD2	CASRWGGGTDTQYF	TGTGCCAGCAGATGGGGGGGGGGCACAGATACGCAGTATTTT